This record covers a single TCR beta chain. Its antigen is not identified. The CDR3 is 14 residues long. Germline V lookup: CDR1 SGHVS, CDR2 FNYEAQ. V was clipped by 5 bases and J by 6 bases; unmatched bases: 9. The PCR contained 60 Vbeta and 13 Jbeta primers. Libraries were prepared by immunoSEQ multiplex PCR; TCRdb keeps only in-frame clonotypes and omits some of them. The repertoire holds around 260,000 clones, over 70% seen once, with 0.3% in the top ten. The data were obtained in a study of cytomegalovirus exposure and HLA in healthy donors. Whole-study results and caveats: Several of the most significant clusters appeared, in a later analysis, to be linked to common viral pathogens. The dataset shows that most TCR sequences were rare, while some public TCRs occurred in many donors. The authors excluded some V segments, including TRBV6-2 and TRBV6-3, as indistinguishable. An analysis that was carried out later associated 15,000 to 20,000 TCR beta sequences with HLA alleles at 0.05 false discovery rate.

The specimen sequenced was PBMCs. The clonotype was recovered from a girl between 2 and 10 years old in good health and CMV-seronegative. This chain joins TRBV7-6 and TRBJ1-1, with 7 bases that match TRBD1. In DNA, the CDR3 is TGTGCCAGCAGCCAGGCGACAGGGACCCCTGAAGCTTTCTTT. Encoded protein: CASSQATGTPEAFF.